The present entry profiles one T cell receptor (beta chain) with its context. The repertoire was sequenced with immunoSEQ multiplex PCR; TCRdb's copy has only in-frame clones and lacks some. This sample has some 390,000 clones, with around 89% found just once. The data belong to a study of blood T cell repertoires in COVID-19. J was trimmed by 3 bases and V by 3 bases; bases with no gene match: 6. The length of the CDR3 is 15 residues. Germline loops: CDR1 SGDLS, CDR2 YYNGEE. The TCR sequence derives from a man in his thirties or forties who had recovered from COVID-19. Sequencing was performed on PBMCs or T cells enriched from blood (not recorded which). This chain uses TRBV9 with TRBJ1-3, with 7 nucleotides matching TRBD1. This CDR3 reads CASSEGGGFGNTIYF. The CDR3 DNA is TGTGCCAGCAGCGAAGGGGGCGGTTTTGGAAACACCATATATTTT.